The 3 T cell receptor beta chains reported below all come from one sample, sequenced in a study of blood T cell repertoires in COVID-19. Clones were read by immunoSEQ multiplex PCR, and TCRdb kept only the in-frame ones, dropping some. This sample has about 150,000 clones; roughly 83% occur once, and the top ten carry approximately 30%. The sequenced sample consisted of peripheral blood. The receptors come from a woman aged 55-70 years with acute or convalescent COVID-19.

The chain employs TRBV6-5 and TRBJ2-1; D ambiguous. Germline-derived CDR1 and CDR2 are MNHEY and SVGAGI. V lost 6 bases and J 4 bases, leaving 13 bases between the germline ends. The CDR3 loop spans 14 amino acids. The CDR3 coding sequence is TGTGCCAGCAGAAACATTGACACATACAATGAGCAGTTCTTC. Its translation: CASRNIDTYNEQFF.

This chain connects TRBV28 to TRBJ1-1, with D unclear. Between the trimmed V and J ends, which lost 6 bases and 1 base, there was a span of 18 bases. Germline V gene lookup returns CDR1 MDHEN and CDR2 SYDVKM. This CDR3 contains 16 residues. The CDR3 sequence is CASRLSTSHPNTEAFF. CDR3 DNA: TGTGCCAGCAGACTATCAACAAGTCACCCGAACACTGAAGCTTTCTTT.

This clone was detected only a few times. The rearrangement joins TRBV6-5 to TRBJ1-5, with TRBD1 as a possible D gene (6 bases). The CDR3 runs to 16 residues. V lost 4 bases, J lost 1 base, and 14 bases lay in between. Germline CDR1 reads MNHEY; CDR2 reads SVGAGI. The CDR3 reads CASSSYRAASNQPQHF. CDR3 bases: TGTGCCAGCAGTTCATACAGGGCCGCCAGCAATCAGCCCCAGCATTTT.